The 14 T cell receptor beta chains below come from one sample, sequenced in a study of radiotherapy plus CTLA-4 blockade in lung cancer. Assay used: immunoSEQ multiplex PCR; TCRdb lists only in-frame clones, some missing. Seen here are about 80,000 clones, around 78% observed once, and the top ten hold approximately 22%. The sequencing used peripheral blood, collected from a patient treated with radiotherapy plus ipilimumab. The source is a human donor with non-small cell lung cancer whose response to radiotherapy plus ipilimumab could not be evaluated. Some clones in this sample may be carry-over from other donors' samples.

The chain links TRBV2 to TRBJ2-3; D is ambiguous. V was clipped by 4 bases and J by 2 bases, with 10 bases between them. Germline CDR1 reads SNHLY; CDR2 reads FYNNEI. This CDR3 is 14 amino acids long. CDR3 DNA sequence: TGTGCCAGCAGTGCCGGGTCTTCCACAGATACGCAGTATTTT. Translated, it gives CASSAGSSTDTQYF.

This clone is a singleton in its sample. J is TRBJ2-7 and V is TRBV20-1; TRBD2 might be the D (5 bases). CDR1 DFQATT and CDR2 SNEGSKA come from the germline V gene (reference sequence). Trimming left V 3 bases short and J 3 bases short, with 6 bases between. This CDR3 spans 11 amino acids. CDR3 nucleotides: TGCAGTGCTAGGGACTTCTACGAGCAGTACTTC. Its translation: CSARDFYEQYF.

The rearrangement links TRBV28 to TRBJ2-2; a possible D gene is TRBD2 (5 bases). Germline V gives CDR1 MDHEN, CDR2 SYDVKM. The CDR3 loop spans 17 amino acids. V lost 3 bases, J lost 4 bases, and 18 bases lay in between. The CDR3 region is CASSFLPWERATGELFF. CDR3 in DNA: TGTGCCAGCAGTTTCCTCCCCTGGGAGAGGGCCACCGGGGAGCTGTTTTTT.

In DNA, the CDR3 is TGTGCCAGCATCCCCGTGGCCATCGGGGGGGACACTGAAGCTTTCTTT. It specifies CASIPVAIGGDTEAFF. V is TRBV27 and J is TRBJ1-1; possibly TRBD1 for D (5 bases). Germline V gene data show CDR1 as MNHEY and CDR2 as SMNVEV (reference sequence). CDR3 size: 16 residues. V gave up 7 bases and J gave up 3 bases, with 21 bases separating them.

The CDR3 loop reads CASSQTSSGGYEQYF. The CDR3 DNA sequence: TGTGCCAGCAGCCAAACGAGCTCAGGGGGATACGAGCAGTACTTC. The J gene is TRBJ2-7, the V gene TRBV5-6; TRBD1 matches at 7 bases. V trimming: 4 bases; J trimming: 4 bases; junction bases outside the gene matches: 11. This CDR3 has 15 amino acids. Looked up from germline, CDR1 is SGHDT and CDR2 is YYEEEE.

The chain uses TRBV4-1 and TRBJ1-2; tentatively, D is TRBD1 (6 bases). The CDR3 has 16 amino acids. The V gene lost 0 bases and the J gene lost 2 bases, with 13 bases spanning the gap. Germline assignment: CDR1 MGHRA and CDR2 YSYEKL. The CDR3 DNA sequence: TGCGCCAGCAGCCAAGATCGGGGGGCCGGCAACTATGGCTACACCTTC. As protein: CASSQDRGAGNYGYTF.

A few counts support this clone. The chain combines TRBV6-6 with TRBJ1-4; D gene uncertain. Germline V gene data show CDR1 as MNHNY and CDR2 as SVGAGI (reference sequence). Trimming cost V 0 bases and J 5 bases, with 10 bases left between them. CDR3 size: 15 residues. The CDR3: CASSYSGGRNEKLFF. The CDR3 DNA sequence: TGTGCCAGCAGTTACTCGGGAGGGAGGAATGAAAAACTGTTTTTT.

In regard to this clone: A junction boundary mismatches the germline segment, possibly from a read error. The CDR3 DNA reads TGTGCCGGCAGTGTACAGGGGGGCGGCAATCAGCCCCAGCATTTT. As protein: CAGSVQGGGNQPQHF. J is TRBJ1-5 and V is TRBV6-1; TRBD1 matches at 8 bases. Germline CDR1 MNHNS, CDR2 SASEGT. CDR3 size: 15 residues.

This clone was detected once. This chain uses TRBV5-1 with TRBJ2-3; D remains unclear. Trimming left V 2 bases short and J 2 bases short, with 12 bases between. CDR3 length: 15 amino acids. Germline-derived CDR1 and CDR2 are SGHRS and YFSETQ. Written as DNA, the CDR3 is TGCGCCAGCAGCTTCCCGAGGTCTAACACAGATACGCAGTATTTT. The encoded protein is CASSFPRSNTDTQYF.

Only one count was recorded for this clone. The chain has TRBV9 and TRBJ1-1; tentatively, D is TRBD1 (6 bases). CDR3 length: 14 residues. Trimming cost V 6 bases and J 0 bases, with 12 bases left between them. Germline V lookup: CDR1 SGDLS, CDR2 YYNGEE. As DNA, the CDR3 is TGTGCCAGCACCCCGTACAGGGTGAACACTGAAGCTTTCTTT. Encoded protein: CASTPYRVNTEAFF. The full variable domain, with the rest looked up from reference TRBV9 and TRBJ1-1, is DSGVTQTPKHLITATGQRVTLRCSPRSGDLSVYWYQQSLDQGLQFLIQYYNGEERAKGNILERFSAQQFPDLHSELNLSSLELGDSALYFCASTPYRVNTEAFFGQGTRLTVV.

The chain is built from TRBV6-5 and TRBJ2-7; 7 positions agree with TRBD2. J was trimmed by 0 bases and V by 7 bases; bases with no gene match: 9. CDR1 and CDR2 from the germline V gene are MNHEY and SVGAGI. This CDR3 spans 15 amino acids. The DNA for the CDR3 is TGTGCCAGCATGGGCGGGGGTTTTAGCTCCTACGAGCAGTACTTC. The encoded protein is CASMGGGFSSYEQYF.

This chain links TRBV7-8 with TRBJ1-5; 9 bases line up with TRBD1. Germline V CDR1 and CDR2: SGHVS, FQNEAQ. The CDR3 extends over 15 amino acids. V was clipped by 5 bases and J by 2 bases; unmatched bases: 4. The CDR3 loop reads CASSQGQGRNQPQHF. The CDR3 DNA reads as TGTGCCAGCAGCCAGGGACAGGGTCGCAATCAGCCCCAGCATTTT.

This clone has a handful of counts. The V gene is TRBV6-1, the J gene TRBJ2-7; no definite D call. V lost 4 bases, J lost 2 bases, and 9 bases lay in between. Per the germline V gene, CDR1 is MNHNS and CDR2 is SASEGT. CDR3 length: 13 residues. This chain's CDR3 is CASSGLAAYEQYF. The CDR3 DNA reads as TGTGCCAGCAGTGGGTTGGCCGCCTACGAGCAGTACTTC.

This clone was found a few times. The rearrangement uses TRBV5-1 and TRBJ2-5; D not resolved. Trimming took off 5 bases at V and 3 bases at J, with 5 bases between the two ends. The CDR3 consists of 11 residues. Germline CDR1 SGHRS, CDR2 YFSETQ. CDR3 DNA: TGCGCCAGCAGGGCAGAAGAGACCCAGTACTTC. It specifies CASRAEETQYF.